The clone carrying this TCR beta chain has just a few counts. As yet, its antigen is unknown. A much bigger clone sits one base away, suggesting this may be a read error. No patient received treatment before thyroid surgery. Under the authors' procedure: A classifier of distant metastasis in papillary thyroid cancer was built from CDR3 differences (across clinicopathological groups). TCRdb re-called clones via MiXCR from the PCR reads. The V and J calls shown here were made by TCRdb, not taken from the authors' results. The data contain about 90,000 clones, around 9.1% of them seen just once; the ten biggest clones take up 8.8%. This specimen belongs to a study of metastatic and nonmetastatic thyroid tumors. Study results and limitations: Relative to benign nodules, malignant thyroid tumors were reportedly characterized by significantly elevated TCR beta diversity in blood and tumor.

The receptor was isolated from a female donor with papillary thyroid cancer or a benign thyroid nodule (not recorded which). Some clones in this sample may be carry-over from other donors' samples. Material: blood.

The CDR3 DNA follows: TGTGCCAGCAGTTTAGGACCTCCAATGGTAGATACGCAGTATTTT. Protein sequence: CASSLGPPMVDTQYF. The rearrangement joins TRBV12-3 or TRBV12-4 to TRBJ2-3, with no clear D. This CDR3 has 15 amino acids. The V end was cut by 1 base, the J end by 5 bases, with 13 bases between.